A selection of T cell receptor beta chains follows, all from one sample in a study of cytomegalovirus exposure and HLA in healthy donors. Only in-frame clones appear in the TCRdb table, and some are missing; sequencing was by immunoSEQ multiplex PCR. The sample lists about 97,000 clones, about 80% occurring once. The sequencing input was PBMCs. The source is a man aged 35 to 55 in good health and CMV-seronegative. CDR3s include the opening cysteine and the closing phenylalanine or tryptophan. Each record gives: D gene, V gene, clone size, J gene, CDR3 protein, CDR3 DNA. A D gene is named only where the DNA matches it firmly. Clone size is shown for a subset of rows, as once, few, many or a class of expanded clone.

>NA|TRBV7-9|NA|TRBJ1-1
CSSSLEAGEAFF
TGTTCCAGCAGCTTAGAGGCAGGTGAAGCTTTCTTT
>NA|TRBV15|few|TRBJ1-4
CATSSTRAREEKLFF
TGTGCCACCAGCAGTACTCGAGCCCGGGAGGAAAAACTGTTTTTT
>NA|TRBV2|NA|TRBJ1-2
CASIGRNYGYTF
TGTGCCAGCATTGGCAGGAACTATGGCTACACCTTC
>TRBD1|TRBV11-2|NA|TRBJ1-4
CASSLLRGQSHEKLFF
TGTGCCAGCAGCTTACTCAGGGGGCAATCCCATGAAAAACTGTTTTTT
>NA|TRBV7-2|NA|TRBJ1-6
CASSRRAGNSPLHF
TGTGCCAGCAGCCGCAGGGCCGGGAATTCACCCCTCCACTTT
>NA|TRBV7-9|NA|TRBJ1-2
CASGLQPGFGGYTF
TGTGCCAGCGGACTACAGCCAGGGTTTGGTGGCTACACCTTC
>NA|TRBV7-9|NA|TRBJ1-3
CASSSRNTIYF
TGTGCCAGCAGCTCCCGGAACACCATATATTTT
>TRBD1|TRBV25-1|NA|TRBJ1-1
CASHRQGNTEAFF
TGTGCCAGCCACCGACAGGGGAACACTGAAGCTTTCTTT
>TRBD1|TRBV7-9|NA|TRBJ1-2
CSSSLPTLLPGQGFYGYTF
TGTTCCAGCAGTTTACCCACGTTATTACCGGGACAGGGCTTCTATGGCTACACCTTC
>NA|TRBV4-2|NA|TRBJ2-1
CASRTLQGPPEQFF
TGTGCCAGCAGGACATTGCAGGGCCCCCCTGAGCAGTTCTTC
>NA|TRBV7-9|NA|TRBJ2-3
CASSFRDSTSTDTQYF
TGTGCCAGCAGCTTTCGTGACAGTACTAGCACAGATACGCAGTATTTT
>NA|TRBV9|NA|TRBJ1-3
CASSVDGLSSGNTIYF
TGTGCCAGCAGCGTAGATGGGCTCAGCTCTGGAAACACCATATATTTT
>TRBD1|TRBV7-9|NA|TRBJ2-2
CSTYRDRAQNTGELFF
TGTTCCACCTACCGGGACAGGGCTCAGAACACCGGGGAGCTGTTTTTT
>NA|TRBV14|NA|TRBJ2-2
CASSQLGERNTGELFF
TGTGCCAGCAGCCAACTCGGGGAGAGAAACACCGGGGAGCTGTTTTTT
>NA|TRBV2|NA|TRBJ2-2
CASRSVSGELFF
TGTGCCAGCAGGTCCGTGTCCGGGGAGCTGTTTTTT
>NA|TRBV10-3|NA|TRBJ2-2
CAISESRIGNTGELFF
TGTGCCATCAGTGAGTCGAGGATAGGGAACACCGGGGAGCTGTTTTTT
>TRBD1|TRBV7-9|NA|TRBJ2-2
CSSSLGTGRTGELFF
TGTTCCAGCAGCTTAGGGACAGGGAGAACCGGGGAGCTGTTTTTT
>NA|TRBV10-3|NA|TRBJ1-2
CTISEWQNAGGYTF
TGTACCATCAGTGAGTGGCAGAACGCTGGTGGCTACACCTTC
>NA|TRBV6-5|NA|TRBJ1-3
CASSSLTGERNTIYF
TGTGCCAGCAGTTCCTTGACAGGTGAGCGAAACACCATATATTTT
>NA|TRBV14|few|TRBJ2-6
CASSPTVDSGANVLTF
TGTGCCAGCAGCCCAACAGTGGACAGCGGGGCCAACGTCCTGACTTTC
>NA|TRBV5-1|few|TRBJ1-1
CASSLDGSNTEAFF
TGCGCCAGCAGCTTGGACGGGTCGAACACTGAAGCTTTCTTT
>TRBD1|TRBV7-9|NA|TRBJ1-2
CASSSGMTGDGGYTF
TGTGCCAGCAGCTCAGGGATGACAGGGGACGGAGGCTACACCTTC
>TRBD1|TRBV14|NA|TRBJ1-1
CASSQDRGQKHEAFF
TGTGCCAGCAGCCAAGATAGGGGACAGAAGCATGAAGCTTTCTTT